Following are 18 T cell receptor beta chains from one sample sequenced in a study of blood T cell repertoires in COVID-19. TCRdb keeps only in-frame clones here, not all; method: immunoSEQ multiplex PCR. In the table there are fewer than 200,000 clones, over 60% of which are singletons. The source material was peripheral blood. The receptors originated from a man in his sixties with acute or convalescent COVID-19.

The chain recombines TRBV2 with TRBJ2-5, with 10 bases lining up with TRBD1. There are 15 residues in the CDR3. CDR1 and CDR2 (germline): SNHLY, FYNNEI. V was clipped by 5 bases and J by 5 bases; unmatched bases: 8. CDR3 sequence: CASSIEGTGEETQYF. CDR3 bases: TGTGCCAGCAGTATAGAAGGGACAGGGGAGGAGACCCAGTACTTC.

The chain recombines TRBV29-1 with TRBJ2-2; D is ambiguous. Trimming removed 0 bases at V and 6 bases at J, with 11 bases between. Germline loops: CDR1 SQVTM, CDR2 ANQGSEA. The CDR3 has 14 residues. CDR3 nucleotides: TGCAGCGTTGAAGATCAAGAGGTTTCCGGGGAGCTGTTTTTT. Protein sequence: CSVEDQEVSGELFF.

This sequence joins TRBV2 and TRBJ1-5, with D uncertain. With 0 bases removed from V and 2 bases from J, the gap between germline ends came to 8 bases. The V gene's germline CDR1 is SNHLY and CDR2 FYNNEI. This CDR3 has 15 amino acids. This CDR3 reads CASSEAELGNQPQHF. In nucleotides, the CDR3 is TGTGCCAGCAGTGAAGCGGAGTTAGGCAATCAGCCCCAGCATTTT.

This sequence joins TRBV5-6 and TRBJ2-3; 7 bases match TRBD2. CDR3 length: 15 amino acids. The junction had 5 bases not matched to a gene; V was cut back by 0 bases and J by 4 bases. Germline assignment: CDR1 SGHDT and CDR2 YYEEEE. The CDR3 DNA sequence: TGTGCCAGCAGCTTGGCGGGGGGTGGTGCAGATACGCAGTATTTT. It translates to CASSLAGGGADTQYF.

CDR3 region: CASSLDDREGYGYTF. CDR3 coding DNA: TGTGCCAGCAGCTTGGATGACAGGGAAGGCTATGGCTACACCTTC. The V gene is TRBV5-5, the J gene TRBJ1-2; 7 bases map to TRBD1. Germline V CDR1 and CDR2: SGHKS, YYEKEE (reference sequence). CDR3 size: 15 residues. V gave up 0 bases and J gave up 4 bases; unmatched junction bases: 6.

The chain joins TRBV30 to TRBJ1-2; D is ambiguous. Trimming took off 0 bases at V and 8 bases at J, with 16 bases between the two ends. CDR3 size: 14 residues. Germline lookup yields CDR1 GTSNPN and CDR2 SVGIG (reference sequence). The CDR3 loop is CAWSVRRGRLGYTF. The CDR3 coding sequence is TGTGCCTGGAGTGTACGACGGGGTAGATTGGGCTACACCTTC.

V gene TRBV7-8 combines with J gene TRBJ2-5; D is possibly TRBD1 (6 bases). This CDR3 region has 16 residues. Trimming removed 5 bases at V and 1 base at J, with 17 bases between. The germline gives CDR1 SGHVS, CDR2 FQNEAQ. The CDR3 protein is CASSPSGGWAQETQYF. The CDR3 nucleotides are TGTGCCAGCAGCCCCTCTGGGGGCTGGGCCCAAGAGACCCAGTACTTC. The whole variable domain, remainder taken from reference TRBV7-8 and TRBJ2-5, is GAGVSQSPRYKVAKRGQDVALRCDPISGHVSLFWYQQALGQGPEFLTYFQNEAQLDKSGLPSDRFFAERPEGSVSTLKIQRTQQEDSAVYLCASSPSGGWAQETQYFGPGTRLLVL.

The chain employs TRBV5-6 and TRBJ2-2; tentative D call: TRBD1 (6 bases). This CDR3 is built from 14 residues. The germline CDR1 and CDR2 sequences are SGHDT and YYEEEE. Trimming removed 4 bases at V and 1 base at J, with 8 bases between. DNA of the CDR3: TGTGCCAGCAGCCTACAGGGGAACACCGGGGAGCTGTTTTTT. It yields the protein CASSLQGNTGELFF. The full variable domain, rest sourced from reference TRBV5-6 and TRBJ2-2, is DAGVTQSPTHLIKTRGQQVTLRCSPKSGHDTVSWYQQALGQGPQFIFQYYEEEERQRGNFPDRFSGHQFPNYSSELNVNALLLGDSALYLCASSLQGNTGELFFGEGSRLTVL.

This clone was seen only once. The J gene is TRBJ1-4, the V gene TRBV2; 11 bases are a match to TRBD1. The V gene's germline CDR1 is SNHLY and CDR2 FYNNEI. The V and J ends lost 7 bases and 7 bases, in that order; junction bases with no gene match: 11. This CDR3 region has 16 residues. The CDR3 DNA follows: TGTGCCAGCAATCTGAGAGGGGGACAGGGGGGTGAAAAACTGTTTTTT. Its protein is CASNLRGGQGGEKLFF.

The gene calls are TRBV6-4 and TRBJ1-2, with D possibly being TRBD1 (5 bases). Per the germline V gene, CDR1 is MRHNA and CDR2 is SNTAGT. The CDR3 length is 13 residues. Between the trimmed V and J ends, which lost 3 bases and 2 bases, there was a span of 7 bases. The CDR3 DNA is TGTGCCAGCAGTGAGACAGTCAACTATGGCTACACCTTC. This gives the protein CASSETVNYGYTF.

The chain recombines TRBV27 with TRBJ2-7; 7 bases agree with TRBD1. The CDR3 loop spans 14 amino acids. J lost 9 bases, V lost 5 bases, and 13 bases had no gene match. Germline V gene sequence: CDR1 MNHEY, CDR2 SMNVEV (reference sequence). CDR3 coding DNA: TGTGCCAGCAGTATCTCCCGGGACAGCAATCCGCAGTACTTC. It yields the protein CASSISRDSNPQYF.

The CDR3, as DNA: TGTGCCAGCAGCTTCTACAGGGGGGGCCAAGAGACCCAGTACTTC. It encodes CASSFYRGGQETQYF. The gene calls are TRBV7-6 and TRBJ2-5; a possible D gene is TRBD1 (8 bases). The germline V and J ends were trimmed by 3 bases and 1 base, with 12 bases remaining between them. The germline V gene encodes CDR1 SGHVS and CDR2 FNYEAQ. CDR3 length equals 15 residues.

The V and J genes are TRBV7-8 and TRBJ2-2; D remains unclear. Looked up from germline, CDR1 is SGHVS and CDR2 is FQNEAQ. The CDR3 runs to 14 residues. The V end was cut by 6 bases, the J end by 1 base, with 9 bases between. The CDR3 spells CASSVKRNTGELFF. CDR3 DNA sequence: TGTGCCAGCAGTGTTAAGAGGAACACCGGGGAGCTGTTTTTT.

The CDR3 DNA follows: TGTGCTAGTGCTCCTCCATTGGGAGGGGGGGAGACCCAGTACTTC. Translating it yields CASAPPLGGGETQYF. The rearrangement joins TRBV12-5 to TRBJ2-5; possibly TRBD2 for D (7 bases). The CDR3 length is 15 residues. The V gene lost 7 bases and the J gene lost 5 bases, with 20 bases spanning the gap. Germline V gene sequence: CDR1 LGHNT, CDR2 FRNRAP.

For this clone: Other DNA sequences in this specimen translate into the identical CDR3. CDR3 region: CASSPDRVPYEQYF. CDR3 coding DNA: TGCGCCAGCAGCCCAGACAGGGTCCCCTACGAGCAGTACTTC. The chain is built from TRBV5-1 and TRBJ2-7; TRBD1 matches at 7 bases. J lost 2 bases, V lost 4 bases, and 6 bases had no gene match. CDR3 length equals 14 residues. Germline V gene sequence: CDR1 SGHRS, CDR2 YFSETQ.

V is TRBV5-1 and J is TRBJ2-3; 10 positions agree with TRBD2. Germline lookup yields CDR1 SGHRS and CDR2 YFSETQ. J lost 2 bases, V lost 2 bases, and 5 bases had no gene match. There are 16 residues in the CDR3. The CDR3 spells CASSFASGGYTDTQYF. For the CDR3, the DNA is TGCGCCAGCAGCTTCGCTAGCGGGGGCTACACAGATACGCAGTATTTT.

The chain links TRBV30 to TRBJ2-7; 7 bases map to TRBD1. V shed 1 base, J shed 5 bases, and the junction held 11 bases outside the gene matches. Germline V gene sequence: CDR1 GTSNPN, CDR2 SVGIG (reference sequence). This CDR3 spans 15 amino acids. CDR3 loop: CAWSAPQTGRDEQYF. The DNA for the CDR3 is TGTGCCTGGAGTGCCCCCCAGACAGGGCGCGACGAGCAGTACTTC.

The gene calls are TRBV5-6 and TRBJ2-2, with 10 bases fitting TRBD2. Germline loops: CDR1 SGHDT, CDR2 YYEEEE. V shed 0 bases, J shed 3 bases, and the junction held 5 bases outside the gene matches. This CDR3 spans 17 amino acids. CDR3 in DNA: TGTGCCAGCAGCTTGGCCAGCGGGGGGGCTGACACCGGGGAGCTGTTTTTT. Residues: CASSLASGGADTGELFF.